Shown below are 7 T cell receptor beta chains from a single sample sequenced in a study of T cell responses to AZD1222 COVID-19 vaccine. The data were produced by immunoSEQ multiplex PCR, yet TCRdb's version contains in-frame clones alone and is incomplete. This table holds roughly 150,000 clones, 80% to 95% found once. This specimen consisted of peripheral blood, obtained on day 0 of AZD1222 vaccination. These receptors were obtained from an adult in good health.

This chain links TRBV5-1 with TRBJ1-2, with D perhaps matching TRBD1 (5 bases). Per the germline V gene, CDR1 is SGHRS and CDR2 is YFSETQ. The CDR3 spans 15 residues. V lost 3 bases and J 8 bases, leaving 20 bases between the germline ends. CDR3 sequence reads: CASSSWGGSERGYTF. CDR3 DNA: TGCGCCAGCAGCTCATGGGGGGGTTCCGAGAGAGGCTACACCTTC. Supplemented by reference TRBV5-1 and TRBJ1-2, the full variable domain reads KAGVTQTPRYLIKTRGQQVTLSCSPISGHRSVSWYQQTPGQGLQFLFEYFSETQRNKGNFPGRFSGRQFSNSRSEMNVSTLELGDSALYLCASSSWGGSERGYTFGSGTRLTVV.

The chain has TRBV4-1 and TRBJ2-3; 11 bases map to TRBD1. Germline CDR1 and CDR2: MGHRA and YSYEKL. V lost 3 bases, J lost 2 bases, and 10 bases stayed unmatched. This CDR3 has 18 amino acids. In DNA form, the CDR3 reads TGCGCCAGCAGCCAGGGAAGGACAGGGGGCGGGTTCACAGATACGCAGTATTTT. This codes for CASSQGRTGGGFTDTQYF.

The V gene is TRBV10-3, the J gene TRBJ2-2, with TRBD1 as a possible D gene (5 bases). Trimming took off 0 bases at V and 1 base at J, with 12 bases between the two ends. The CDR3 covers 17 residues. The germline gives CDR1 ENHRY, CDR2 SYGVKD. The CDR3 coding sequence is TGTGCCATCAGTGAGTCGGTGGGGCGGCGGAACACCGGGGAGCTGTTTTTT. This encodes CAISESVGRRNTGELFF.

This rearrangement joins TRBV7-2 to TRBJ1-4; the match to TRBD1 covers 7 bases. CDR1 is SGHTA, CDR2 FQGNSA, per germline. The CDR3 loop spans 14 amino acids. V lost 4 bases, J lost 8 bases, and 7 bases stayed unmatched. The CDR3 is CASSWGTVGEKLFF. In nucleotides, the CDR3 is TGTGCCAGCAGCTGGGGGACAGTAGGGGAAAAACTGTTTTTT.

This rearrangement joins TRBV28 to TRBJ1-3, with D uncertain. V was pared by 8 bases and J by 0 bases, with 8 bases between. CDR3 size: 13 residues. Looked up from germline, CDR1 is MDHEN and CDR2 is SYDVKM. The CDR3 nucleotides read TGTGCCAGCTACGAAATCTCTGGAAACACCATATATTTT. This gives the protein CASYEISGNTIYF.

The J gene is TRBJ2-7, the V gene TRBV14, with D possibly being TRBD1 (5 bases). This CDR3 has 16 amino acids. Deletions cut 6 bases from V and 3 bases from J, with 21 bases between. The V gene's germline CDR1 is SGHDN and CDR2 FVKESK. CDR3 coding DNA: TGTGCCAGCAGACACCCCCGTCGCAGGGTGCACTACGAGCAGTACTTC. Protein product: CASRHPRRRVHYEQYF.

V is TRBV7-9 and J is TRBJ1-4, with TRBD1 as a possible D gene (6 bases). The CDR3 spans 15 residues. In germline, CDR1 is SEHNR, CDR2 FQNEAQ (reference sequence). The ends were cut back, 4 bases at V and 3 bases at J, with 12 bases in the middle. The CDR3 DNA follows: TGTGCCAGCAGCTCCCCGACAGGACCTAATGAAAAACTGTTTTTT. This encodes CASSSPTGPNEKLFF. Full variable domain (missing parts from reference TRBV7-9 and TRBJ1-4): DTGVSQNPRHKITKRGQNVTFRCDPISEHNRLYWYRQTLGQGPEFLTYFQNEAQLEKSRLLSDRFSAERPKGSFSTLEIQRTEQGDSAMYLCASSSPTGPNEKLFFGSGTQLSVL.